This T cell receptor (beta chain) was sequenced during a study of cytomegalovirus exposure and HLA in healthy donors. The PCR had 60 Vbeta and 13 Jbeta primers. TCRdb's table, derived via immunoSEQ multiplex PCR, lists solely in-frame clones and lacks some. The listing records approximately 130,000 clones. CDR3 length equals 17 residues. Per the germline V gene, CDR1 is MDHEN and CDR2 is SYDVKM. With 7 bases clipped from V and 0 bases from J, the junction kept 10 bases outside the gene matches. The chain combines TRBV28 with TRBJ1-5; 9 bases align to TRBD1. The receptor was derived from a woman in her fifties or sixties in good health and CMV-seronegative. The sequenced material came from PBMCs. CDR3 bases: TGTGCCAGCAATCTGGGACAGGGAACTTATAGCAATCAGCCCCAGCATTTT. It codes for CASNLGQGTYSNQPQHF.